This TCR beta chain was identified during a study of early T cells in non-severe SARS-CoV-2 infection. Study-level information: Sequencing used unsorted whole-blood bulk RNA, so chains lack pairing. General study points: Matching with VDJdb favored anti-spike CD8 responses (missing private and CD4 specificities).

After removal of 4 bases from V and 12 bases from J, the junction contained 7 bases not matched to a gene. The CDR3 extends over 13 amino acids. Each cDNA molecule carried a unique molecular identifier. TCRdb recomputed calls from the 5' RACE reads with MiXCR, one row per CDR3 protein. Counted here are over 50,000 distinct CDR3 sequences, roughly 8.2% occurring once; the ten biggest clones make up approximately 4.4%. As concerns this clonotype: Its cognate antigen is unknown.

The chain employs TRBV12-3 or TRBV12-4 and TRBJ2-4, with 9 nucleotides matching TRBD1. The TCR was taken from an adult who was a healthcare worker with PCR-confirmed SARS-CoV-2 infection or an uninfected control (not recorded which). The sample comprised whole blood. The CDR3 nucleotides read TGTGCCAGCAGTTGGGACAGGGCACTCGGTCAGTACTTC. Translated, it gives CASSWDRALGQYF.